A selection of T cell receptor beta chains follows, all from one sample in a study of chemoradiotherapy in HPV16-positive cancers. TCRdb's table, derived via immunoSEQ multiplex PCR, lists solely in-frame clones and lacks some. Among around 2,200 clones, around 84% were seen once, and the ten largest hold 4.5% to 5%. The source material was tumor tissue, sampled from a patient who underwent chemoradiotherapy. These TCRs come from a human donor with HPV-associated anogenital cancer. Both conserved end residues are part of each CDR3. A D gene is named only where the DNA matches it firmly. A row's size may be missing; if present it is once, few, many or a size class.

v_call	d_call	clone_size	j_call	cdr3_nt	cdr3_aa
TRBV10-3	-	-	TRBJ1-4	TGTGCCATCAGTGAGTCGGCGTTGGGCAACGAAAAACTGTTTTTT	CAISESALGNEKLFF
TRBV10-1	TRBD1	few	TRBJ2-7	TGCGCCAGCAGTCCCGGGGACAGGGTCTACGAGCAGTACTTC	CASSPGDRVYEQYF
TRBV28	-	once	TRBJ2-7	TGTGCCACCAACGACTTGGGCATTGCAGGCGAGCAGTACTTC	CATNDLGIAGEQYF
TRBV5-1	TRBD1	-	TRBJ1-5	TGCGCCAGCAGCTTGGGGTCAGGGGGCGCCAACCAGCCCCAGCATTTT	CASSLGSGGANQPQHF
TRBV30	-	-	TRBJ1-2	TGTGCCTGGAGTTCTCGGATATTCCTTTATGGCTACACCTTC	CAWSSRIFLYGYTF
TRBV4-1	TRBD2	-	TRBJ2-1	TGCGCCAGCAGCCAAGTTCCTTTTCTAGCGGGGAGCTCCTACAATGAGCAGTTCTTC	CASSQVPFLAGSSYNEQFF
TRBV30	-	-	TRBJ1-1	TGTGCCTGGAGCTTGGAGATGGGGAACACTGAAGCTTTCTTT	CAWSLEMGNTEAFF
TRBV5-1	-	-	TRBJ1-4	TGCGCCAGCAGCTTGGCCGCGGGGGCAACTAATGAAAAACTGTTTTTT	CASSLAAGATNEKLFF
TRBV2	-	-	TRBJ1-5	TGTGCCAGCAGCGTTGACAGCAATAGCAATCAGCCCCAGCATTTT	CASSVDSNSNQPQHF
TRBV18	-	-	TRBJ2-2	TGTGCCAGCTCACCCCGTGGAGGGGAGCTGTTTTTT	CASSPRGGELFF
TRBV28	TRBD1	-	TRBJ2-5	TGTGCCAGCAGTGGGACAGGGGGCCTGGAGACCCAGTACTTC	CASSGTGGLETQYF
TRBV5-1	-	-	TRBJ1-1	TGCGCCAGCAGCATGGGCGGCACTGAAGCTTTCTTT	CASSMGGTEAFF
TRBV25-1	TRBD1	once	TRBJ2-3	TGTGCCAGCGCCCGACAGGGGATCGGCACAGATACGCAGTATTTT	CASARQGIGTDTQYF
TRBV30	-	-	TRBJ1-6	TGTGCCTGGAGTGTACCTTCGGCCTCCTATAATTCACCCCTCCACTTT	CAWSVPSASYNSPLHF
TRBV9	-	-	TRBJ1-1	TGTGCCAGCAGCGTAGATAGCAACACTGAAGCTTTCTTT	CASSVDSNTEAFF
TRBV5-1	-	few	TRBJ1-2	TGCGCCAGCAGCTTGCTCAGCTATGGCTACACCTTC	CASSLLSYGYTF
TRBV29-1	-	-	TRBJ1-2	TGCAGCGTTACGGGAGGGGGTATCCGTGGCTACACCTTC	CSVTGGGIRGYTF
TRBV29-1	TRBD2	once	TRBJ2-1	TGCAGCGTTGAGGACGGGGGGGCCAATGAGCAGTTCTTC	CSVEDGGANEQFF
TRBV5-1	TRBD2	-	TRBJ2-3	TGCGCCAGCAGCCCGGGTTCAAGACTAGCTGCTAGCACAGATACGCAGTATTTT	CASSPGSRLAASTDTQYF
TRBV7-3	TRBD1	-	TRBJ1-1	TGTGCCAGCAGTTACAGGGGAGGAACTGAAGCTTTCTTT	CASSYRGGTEAFF
TRBV2	-	-	TRBJ2-3	TGTGCCAGCAAGTTAGGCGCGAGCACAGATACGCAGTATTTT	CASKLGASTDTQYF
TRBV4-2	TRBD2	-	TRBJ2-2	TGTGCCAGCAGCCAAGGCTCCTCCAACTCGGGACTAGCGGGAGGAGGCCCCGGGGAGCTGTTTTTT	CASSQGSSNSGLAGGGPGELFF